This is a list of T cell receptor beta chains from one sample in a study of CD8 T cells in ankylosing spondylitis. TCRdb passed the 5' RACE reads through MiXCR, listing each CDR3 protein once. The profile shows fewer than 200,000 distinct CDR3 sequences, over 15% of them singletons. The sequenced material came from blood, either unsorted or a sorted T cell fraction (not recorded which). The receptors here all came from a male donor aged 10-29 years with ankylosing spondylitis or in good health (not recorded which). Each CDR3 is given with its conserved first and last residue. The D gene is left open where the match is weak. The size of a clone is reported for some rows only, either as once, few or many, or as a class for expanded clones.

>TRBV15|TRBJ1-3|.|many
TGTGCCACCAGCAGAGATTGGGGGTCGGCAACTGGAAACACCATATATTTT
CATSRDWGSATGNTIYF
>TRBV7-6|TRBJ2-1|TRBD1|many
TGTGCCAGCAGCCCAGCCAGGGGGCGTTTGAATGAGCAGTTCTTC
CASSPARGRLNEQFF
>TRBV29-1|TRBJ2-1|.|few
TGCAGCGTTGAAGATTATCGACCCACGCAGATCTTC
CSVEDYRPTQIF
>TRBV5-1|TRBJ2-1|TRBD2|many
TGCGCCAGCAGCTTGTTGTCATCGGGAGGGAGTGATGAGCAGTTCTTC
CASSLLSSGGSDEQFF
>TRBV7-9|TRBJ2-1|.|many
TGTGCCAGCAGCACCCAAATTTTTGGGACGGACGACAATGAGCAGTTCTTC
CASSTQIFGTDDNEQFF
>TRBV5-1|TRBJ1-2|.|many
TGCGCCAGCAGCGCTGGGGGGTCCGTCTCCACCTTC
CASSAGGSVSTF
>TRBV27|TRBJ2-5|.|many
TGTGCCAGCAGTTTAGCCCGAAGAAATCAAGAGACCCAGTACTTC
CASSLARRNQETQYF
>TRBV5-1|TRBJ2-6|.|many
TGCGCCAGCAGCCGAGGGGAGCCCGGGGCCAACGTCCTGACTTTC
CASSRGEPGANVLTF
>TRBV4-3|TRBJ2-1|.|many
TGCGCCAGCAGCCAAGAAGCGGTCGGGAGCTCCTACAATGAGCAGTTCTTC
CASSQEAVGSSYNEQFF
>TRBV12-3/TRBV12-4|TRBJ2-3|TRBD2|many
TGTGCCAGCAGTTTTGGACTAGCGGGAGGTACTACGCAGTATTTT
CASSFGLAGGTTQYF
>TRBV5-1|TRBJ1-1|.|many
TGCGCCAGCAGCTTGACAGGGCCTGTGAACACTGAAGCTTTCTTT
CASSLTGPVNTEAFF
>TRBV20-1|TRBJ1-1|TRBD1|many
TGCAGTGCCCAAGAGACAGGGGTGGACACTGAAGCTTTCTTT
CSAQETGVDTEAFF
>TRBV29-1|TRBJ2-1|TRBD1|few
TGCAGCGTTGAGGGCCGACAGGGCTCCTACAATGAGCAGTTCTTC
CSVEGRQGSYNEQFF
>TRBV5-5|TRBJ2-1|.|.
TGTGCCAGCAGCCAGGGAGTTTGGAATGAGCAGTTCTTC
CASSQGVWNEQFF
>TRBV10-3|TRBJ2-1|.|many
TGTGCCATCAGTGAGACGGTCGCCCCGGGCAATGAGCAGTTCTTC
CAISETVAPGNEQFF
>TRBV30|TRBJ2-1|.|many
TGTGCCTGGAGTGTAGACGGGAGCTCCTACAATGAGCAGTTCTTC
CAWSVDGSSYNEQFF
>TRBV5-5|TRBJ1-2|TRBD1|.
TGTGCCAGCAGCTTGGCTTTACAGGGGAACTATGGCTACACCTTC
CASSLALQGNYGYTF
>TRBV20-1|TRBJ2-1|.|many
TGCAGTGCTAGAGGGGAGGTGATCGTGGGGCTATACAATGAGCAGTTCTTC
CSARGEVIVGLYNEQFF
>TRBV4-1|TRBJ1-3|TRBD1|.
TGCGCCAGCAGCCCCCCGACAGGGGCCGGGAGCACCATATATTTT
CASSPPTGAGSTIYF
>TRBV20-1|TRBJ1-4|.|.
TGCAGTGCCCTGGGAACTCATGAAAAACTGTTTTTT
CSALGTHEKLFF
>TRBV7-2|TRBJ2-5|TRBD2|.
TGTGCCAGCAGCTTAGGGCTAGCGGGAGTGCGGCAAGAGACCCAGTACTTC
CASSLGLAGVRQETQYF
>TRBV12-3/TRBV12-4|TRBJ2-1|.|many
TGTGCCAGCAGAACCTACAATGAGCAGTTCTTC
CASRTYNEQFF
>TRBV4-1|TRBJ2-5|.|many
TGCGCCAGCAGCCAAGATCCGACAGGCAGAGAGACCCAGTACTTC
CASSQDPTGRETQYF